The rows below give T cell receptor beta chains drawn from one sample of a study of shared clonotypes between healthy human individuals. Profiling relied on immunoSEQ multiplex PCR, and the TCRdb table lists in-frame clones only, not all of them. The profile shows under 600,000 clones, 95% to 98% of them singletons. The sequencing sample was made of naive CD8+ T cells sorted from blood. All receptors derive from a man aged 25-40 years in good health. Both conserved end residues are part of each CDR3. The D gene is left open where the match is weak. Some rows have no size entry. The others give once, few or many, or a class for an expanded clone.

clone size: -; V gene: TRBV7-8; CDR3 length: 14; J gene: TRBJ2-5; D gene: -; CDR3 protein: CASTIPGEEETQYF; CDR3 DNA: TGTGCCAGCACCATCCCAGGGGAGGAAGAGACCCAGTACTTC
clone size: once; V gene: TRBV15; CDR3 length: 13; J gene: TRBJ1-1; D gene: -; CDR3 protein: CATSSIFDTEAFF; CDR3 DNA: TGTGCCACCAGCAGTATTTTTGACACTGAAGCTTTCTTT
clone size: -; V gene: TRBV11-2; CDR3 length: 17; J gene: TRBJ2-1; D gene: TRBD2; CDR3 protein: CASSLGRTSGSYNEQFF; CDR3 DNA: TGTGCCAGCAGCTTAGGTCGGACTAGCGGATCCTACAATGAGCAGTTCTTC
clone size: -; V gene: TRBV7-8; CDR3 length: 15; J gene: TRBJ2-7; D gene: -; CDR3 protein: CASSLATGTPYEQYF; CDR3 DNA: TGTGCCAGCAGCTTAGCGACTGGAACTCCCTACGAGCAGTACTTC
clone size: -; V gene: TRBV29-1; CDR3 length: 16; J gene: TRBJ2-2; D gene: TRBD1; CDR3 protein: CSVEIATGGEAGELFF; CDR3 DNA: TGCAGCGTTGAAATCGCGACAGGGGGCGAGGCCGGGGAGCTGTTTTTT
clone size: -; V gene: TRBV5-1; CDR3 length: 15; J gene: TRBJ2-7; D gene: TRBD1; CDR3 protein: CASSLAGTGIYEQYF; CDR3 DNA: TGCGCCAGCAGCTTGGCCGGGACAGGGATCTACGAGCAGTACTTC
clone size: -; V gene: TRBV29-1; CDR3 length: 16; J gene: TRBJ2-1; D gene: TRBD2; CDR3 protein: CSVEGLADLRYNEQFF; CDR3 DNA: TGCAGCGTTGAAGGGCTAGCGGACTTACGCTACAATGAGCAGTTCTTC
clone size: -; V gene: TRBV7-9; CDR3 length: 13; J gene: TRBJ2-7; D gene: -; CDR3 protein: CASSSTETYEQYF; CDR3 DNA: TGTGCCAGCAGCTCGACAGAAACTTACGAGCAGTACTTC
clone size: -; V gene: TRBV5-5; CDR3 length: 15; J gene: TRBJ2-7; D gene: TRBD2; CDR3 protein: CASSLGQRDPYEQYF; CDR3 DNA: TGTGCCAGCAGCCTAGGGCAGCGGGATCCCTACGAGCAGTACTTC
clone size: -; V gene: TRBV6-5; CDR3 length: 15; J gene: TRBJ2-2; D gene: -; CDR3 protein: CASSYSGRRAGELFF; CDR3 DNA: TGTGCCAGCAGTTACTCGGGGAGACGGGCCGGGGAGCTGTTTTTT
clone size: -; V gene: TRBV7-2; CDR3 length: 17; J gene: TRBJ1-1; D gene: -; CDR3 protein: CASSFNTVREGNTEAFF; CDR3 DNA: TGTGCCAGCAGCTTCAATACCGTGAGGGAAGGGAACACTGAAGCTTTCTTT
clone size: -; V gene: TRBV7-9; CDR3 length: 17; J gene: TRBJ2-7; D gene: TRBD2; CDR3 protein: CASSFLPGLASHYEQYF; CDR3 DNA: TGTGCCAGCAGCTTCTTACCCGGACTAGCATCCCACTACGAGCAGTACTTC
clone size: -; V gene: TRBV7-9; CDR3 length: 14; J gene: TRBJ1-3; D gene: -; CDR3 protein: CASSTTGPGNTIYF; CDR3 DNA: TGTGCCAGCAGCACTACTGGCCCGGGAAACACCATATATTTT
clone size: -; V gene: TRBV27; CDR3 length: 17; J gene: TRBJ1-2; D gene: -; CDR3 protein: CASSLYSDRGSLYGYTF; CDR3 DNA: TGTGCCAGCAGTTTATACAGCGATAGGGGATCCCTCTATGGCTACACCTTC
clone size: -; V gene: TRBV29-1; CDR3 length: 14; J gene: TRBJ2-1; D gene: -; CDR3 protein: CSVVEHTGYNEQFF; CDR3 DNA: TGCAGCGTTGTAGAGCATACAGGCTACAATGAGCAGTTCTTC
clone size: -; V gene: TRBV5-6; CDR3 length: 12; J gene: TRBJ2-1; D gene: -; CDR3 protein: CASSLGGSEQFF; CDR3 DNA: TGTGCCAGCAGCTTGGGCGGCAGTGAGCAGTTCTTC
clone size: -; V gene: TRBV5-1; CDR3 length: 15; J gene: TRBJ2-3; D gene: TRBD1; CDR3 protein: CASSLGQGSTDTQYF; CDR3 DNA: TGCGCCAGCAGCTTGGGACAGGGGAGCACAGATACGCAGTATTTT
clone size: -; V gene: TRBV30; CDR3 length: 17; J gene: TRBJ2-3; D gene: TRBD1; CDR3 protein: CAWSVRTGTGNTDTQYF; CDR3 DNA: TGTGCCTGGAGTGTACGAACCGGGACAGGGAACACAGATACGCAGTATTTT
clone size: -; V gene: TRBV4-1; CDR3 length: 14; J gene: TRBJ2-2; D gene: -; CDR3 protein: CASSRQSNTGELFF; CDR3 DNA: TGCGCCAGCAGCCGTCAATCGAACACCGGGGAGCTGTTTTTT
clone size: -; V gene: TRBV2; CDR3 length: 17; J gene: TRBJ1-5; D gene: -; CDR3 protein: CASSEGGERGDNQPQHF; CDR3 DNA: TGTGCCAGCAGTGAAGGCGGGGAGAGGGGGGACAATCAGCCCCAGCATTTT
clone size: -; V gene: TRBV2; CDR3 length: 12; J gene: TRBJ2-7; D gene: -; CDR3 protein: CASVGGAYEQYF; CDR3 DNA: TGTGCCAGCGTCGGCGGGGCCTACGAGCAGTACTTC
clone size: -; V gene: TRBV6-4; CDR3 length: 15; J gene: TRBJ2-1; D gene: TRBD2; CDR3 protein: CASSRTSGSLNEQFF; CDR3 DNA: TGTGCCAGCAGTCGGACTAGCGGGAGTCTCAATGAGCAGTTCTTC
clone size: -; V gene: TRBV30; CDR3 length: 12; J gene: TRBJ2-1; D gene: -; CDR3 protein: CAWSQGYNEQFF; CDR3 DNA: TGTGCCTGGAGTCAGGGGTACAATGAGCAGTTCTTC
clone size: -; V gene: TRBV5-1; CDR3 length: 14; J gene: TRBJ2-1; D gene: TRBD2; CDR3 protein: CASGSGRAIDEQFF; CDR3 DNA: TGCGCCAGCGGTAGCGGGAGGGCCATCGATGAGCAGTTCTTC
clone size: -; V gene: TRBV9; CDR3 length: 17; J gene: TRBJ2-3; D gene: -; CDR3 protein: CASSAGGGSLGPDTQYF; CDR3 DNA: TGTGCCAGCAGCGCGGGGGGCGGGAGTCTGGGCCCAGATACGCAGTATTTT
clone size: -; V gene: TRBV4-3; CDR3 length: 15; J gene: TRBJ2-1; D gene: -; CDR3 protein: CASSQELSSYNEQFF; CDR3 DNA: TGCGCCAGCAGCCAGGAACTCAGCTCCTACAATGAGCAGTTCTTC
clone size: -; V gene: TRBV5-1; CDR3 length: 16; J gene: TRBJ1-2; D gene: TRBD1; CDR3 protein: CASSLGQGNFGIGYTF; CDR3 DNA: TGCGCCAGCAGCCTGGGACAGGGGAACTTTGGCATTGGCTACACCTTC
clone size: -; V gene: TRBV5-4; CDR3 length: 12; J gene: TRBJ2-7; D gene: -; CDR3 protein: CASSLDRDEQYF; CDR3 DNA: TGTGCCAGCAGCTTGGACAGGGACGAGCAGTACTTC
clone size: -; V gene: TRBV11-2; CDR3 length: 16; J gene: TRBJ2-3; D gene: TRBD2; CDR3 protein: CASSLGGRARTDTQYF; CDR3 DNA: TGTGCCAGCAGCTTAGGCGGGAGGGCCCGCACAGATACGCAGTATTTT
clone size: -; V gene: TRBV4-2; CDR3 length: 17; J gene: TRBJ1-1; D gene: -; CDR3 protein: CASSPGERGESNTEAFF; CDR3 DNA: TGTGCCAGCAGCCCAGGGGAGAGGGGGGAATCTAACACTGAAGCTTTCTTT
clone size: -; V gene: TRBV14; CDR3 length: 19; J gene: TRBJ2-4; D gene: -; CDR3 protein: CASSQVRANLGSTHDIQYF; CDR3 DNA: TGTGCCAGCAGCCAAGTCCGGGCTAACTTAGGTAGTACACATGACATTCAGTACTTC
clone size: -; V gene: TRBV19; CDR3 length: 14; J gene: TRBJ2-1; D gene: -; CDR3 protein: CASRGSRSYNEQFF; CDR3 DNA: TGTGCCAGTAGGGGTAGCAGATCCTACAATGAGCAGTTCTTC
clone size: -; V gene: TRBV5-6; CDR3 length: 18; J gene: TRBJ2-7; D gene: TRBD2; CDR3 protein: CASSSGLASITRYYEQYF; CDR3 DNA: TGTGCCAGCAGCTCCGGACTAGCGTCCATCACAAGGTACTACGAGCAGTACTTC
clone size: -; V gene: TRBV5-1; CDR3 length: 15; J gene: TRBJ2-3; D gene: TRBD2; CDR3 protein: CASSLVLAGGDTQYF; CDR3 DNA: TGCGCCAGCAGCTTGGTACTAGCGGGTGGGGATACGCAGTATTTT
clone size: -; V gene: TRBV30; CDR3 length: 14; J gene: TRBJ1-3; D gene: -; CDR3 protein: CAWSVRGSGNTIYF; CDR3 DNA: TGTGCCTGGAGTGTACGGGGGTCTGGAAACACCATATATTTT
clone size: -; V gene: TRBV4-1; CDR3 length: 18; J gene: TRBJ2-7; D gene: TRBD2; CDR3 protein: CASSRTLTSGDLAYEQYF; CDR3 DNA: TGCGCCAGCAGCCGGACCCTAACTAGCGGGGACCTCGCTTACGAGCAGTACTTC
clone size: -; V gene: TRBV4-3; CDR3 length: 17; J gene: TRBJ2-1; D gene: TRBD2; CDR3 protein: CASSLIAGGNPYNEQFF; CDR3 DNA: TGCGCCAGCAGCCTCATCGCCGGGGGGAACCCCTACAATGAGCAGTTCTTC
clone size: -; V gene: TRBV27; CDR3 length: 14; J gene: TRBJ1-4; D gene: -; CDR3 protein: CASTEVGGNEKLFF; CDR3 DNA: TGTGCCAGCACTGAGGTGGGGGGTAATGAAAAACTGTTTTTT
clone size: -; V gene: TRBV6-5; CDR3 length: 14; J gene: TRBJ1-1; D gene: -; CDR3 protein: CASSYSTMNTEAFF; CDR3 DNA: TGTGCCAGCAGTTACTCGACTATGAACACTGAAGCTTTCTTT
clone size: -; V gene: TRBV5-1; CDR3 length: 14; J gene: TRBJ1-4; D gene: -; CDR3 protein: CASSLGGADEKLFF; CDR3 DNA: TGCGCCAGCAGCTTGGGGGGGGCCGATGAAAAACTGTTTTTT
clone size: -; V gene: TRBV11-3; CDR3 length: 13; J gene: TRBJ2-7; D gene: -; CDR3 protein: CASSLQGGYEQYF; CDR3 DNA: TGTGCCAGCAGCTTACAAGGGGGGTACGAGCAGTACTTC
clone size: -; V gene: TRBV5-1; CDR3 length: 19; J gene: TRBJ2-6; D gene: TRBD2; CDR3 protein: CASSLLSGTIQSGANVLTF; CDR3 DNA: TGCGCCAGCAGCTTGTTAAGTGGGACTATTCAATCTGGGGCCAACGTCCTGACTTTC
clone size: once; V gene: TRBV15; CDR3 length: 12; J gene: TRBJ2-1; D gene: -; CDR3 protein: CATSPWGVEQFF; CDR3 DNA: TGTGCCACCAGCCCATGGGGGGTTGAGCAGTTCTTC
clone size: -; V gene: TRBV11-2; CDR3 length: 12; J gene: TRBJ2-3; D gene: -; CDR3 protein: CASSPLADTQYF; CDR3 DNA: TGTGCCAGCAGCCCTCTAGCGGATACGCAGTATTTT
clone size: -; V gene: TRBV27; CDR3 length: 14; J gene: TRBJ2-7; D gene: TRBD1; CDR3 protein: CASSLQGEWYEQYF; CDR3 DNA: TGTGCCAGCAGTTTACAGGGGGAGTGGTACGAGCAGTACTTC
clone size: -; V gene: TRBV7-2; CDR3 length: 11; J gene: TRBJ2-2; D gene: -; CDR3 protein: CASTETGELFF; CDR3 DNA: TGTGCCAGCACGGAGACCGGGGAGCTGTTTTTT
clone size: -; V gene: TRBV19; CDR3 length: 18; J gene: TRBJ2-1; D gene: TRBD2; CDR3 protein: CASSLGTSGNGSYNEQFF; CDR3 DNA: TGTGCCAGTAGTCTCGGGACTAGCGGGAATGGCTCCTACAATGAGCAGTTCTTC